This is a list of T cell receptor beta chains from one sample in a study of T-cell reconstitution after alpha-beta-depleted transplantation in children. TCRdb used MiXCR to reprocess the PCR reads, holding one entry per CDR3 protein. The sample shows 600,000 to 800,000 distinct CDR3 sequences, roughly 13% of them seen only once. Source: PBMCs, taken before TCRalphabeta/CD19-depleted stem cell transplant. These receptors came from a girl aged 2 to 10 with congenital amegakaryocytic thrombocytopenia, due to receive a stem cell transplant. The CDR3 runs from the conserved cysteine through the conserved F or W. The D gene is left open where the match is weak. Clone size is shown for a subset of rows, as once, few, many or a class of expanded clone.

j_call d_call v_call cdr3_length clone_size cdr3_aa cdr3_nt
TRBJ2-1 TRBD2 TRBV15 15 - CATTSIAGEGNEQFF TGTGCCACCACAAGCATAGCGGGAGAGGGGAATGAGCAGTTCTTC
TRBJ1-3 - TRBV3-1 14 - CASSLANTGNTIYF TGTGCCAGCAGCCTCGCCAATACTGGAAACACCATATATTTT
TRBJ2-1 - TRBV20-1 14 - CSATERSPWDEQFF TGCAGTGCTACCGAGCGGAGCCCCTGGGATGAGCAGTTCTTC
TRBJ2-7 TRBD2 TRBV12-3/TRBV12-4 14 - CASSPSGWTYEQYF TGTGCCAGCAGTCCTAGCGGGTGGACCTACGAGCAGTACTTC
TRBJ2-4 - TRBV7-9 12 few CASTGRKNIQYF TGTGCCAGCACCGGAAGGAAAAACATTCAGTACTTC
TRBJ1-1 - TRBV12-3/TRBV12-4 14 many CASSLGAGILEAFF TGTGCCAGCAGTTTAGGGGCAGGGATTCTCGAAGCTTTCTTT
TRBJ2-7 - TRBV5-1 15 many CASSTGLNPYYEQYF TGCGCCAGCAGCACAGGACTAAACCCCTACTACGAGCAGTACTTC
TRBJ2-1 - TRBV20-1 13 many CSGTGALVDEQFF TGCAGTGGGACCGGGGCCCTGGTAGATGAGCAGTTCTTC
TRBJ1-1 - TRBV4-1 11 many CASSQDSTESF TGCGCCAGCAGCCAAGATTCCACAGAAAGTTTT
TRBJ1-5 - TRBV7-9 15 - CASSLEGWGDQPQHF TGTGCCAGCAGCTTAGAGGGTTGGGGGGATCAGCCCCAGCATTTT
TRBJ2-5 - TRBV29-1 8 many CSVETQYF TGCAGCGTAGAGACCCAGTACTTC
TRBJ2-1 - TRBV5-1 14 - CASSFLSGYNEQFF TGCGCCAGCAGCTTTTTGTCGGGCTACAATGAGCAGTTCTTC
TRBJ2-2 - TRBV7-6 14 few CASSSRRETGELFF TGTGCCAGCAGCTCCCGCAGAGAGACCGGGGAGCTGTTTTTT
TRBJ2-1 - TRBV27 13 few CASSLFFRNEQFF TGTGCCAGCAGTTTATTTTTTCGGAATGAGCAGTTCTTC
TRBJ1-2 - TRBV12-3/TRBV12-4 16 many CASSLIRSQPEYGYTF TGTGCCAGCAGTTTAATTAGGTCCCAACCCGAATATGGCTACACCTTC
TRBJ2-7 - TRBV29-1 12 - CSVASRAYEQYF TGCAGCGTTGCTAGCAGGGCCTACGAGCAGTACTTC
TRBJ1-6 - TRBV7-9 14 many CASGVSSYNSPLHF TGTGCCAGCGGTGTCAGCTCCTATAATTCACCCCTCCACTTT
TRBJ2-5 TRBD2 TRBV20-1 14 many CSAHLLLAEETQYF TGCAGTGCCCATCTCCTACTAGCGGAAGAGACCCAGTACTTC
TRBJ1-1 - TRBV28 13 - CASSYLVDTEAFF TGTGCCAGCAGTTATTTAGTGGACACTGAAGCTTTCTTT
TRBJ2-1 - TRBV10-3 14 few CAISDSWTAREQFF TGTGCCATCAGTGATTCTTGGACCGCTAGGGAGCAGTTCTTC
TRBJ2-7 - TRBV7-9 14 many CASSLLPDTYEQYF TGTGCCAGCAGCTTATTGCCGGATACCTACGAGCAGTACTTC
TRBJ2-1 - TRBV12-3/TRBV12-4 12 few CASRKEPNEQFF TGTGCCAGCAGGAAAGAGCCGAATGAGCAGTTCTTC
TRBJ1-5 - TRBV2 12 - CASSEQRWPQHF TGTGCCAGCAGTGAACAGAGGTGGCCCCAGCATTTT
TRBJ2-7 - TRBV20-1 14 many CSARYTGAQSEQYF TGCAGTGCTAGGTATACAGGCGCGCAGAGCGAGCAGTACTTC
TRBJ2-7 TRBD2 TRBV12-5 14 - CASGLPQGSGRLYF TGTGCTAGTGGTTTGCCCCAGGGTAGCGGGAGGCTGTACTTC
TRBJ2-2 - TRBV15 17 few CATSRGGRSANTGELFF TGTGCCACCAGCAGGGGGGGAAGATCAGCGAACACCGGGGAGCTGTTTTTT
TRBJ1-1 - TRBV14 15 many CASSQVKGLDTEAFF TGTGCCAGCAGCCAAGTCAAGGGGTTGGACACTGAAGCTTTCTTT
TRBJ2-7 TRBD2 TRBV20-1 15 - CSAPYPLAGDLEQYF TGCAGTGCGCCGTACCCCCTAGCGGGAGACTTGGAGCAGTACTTC
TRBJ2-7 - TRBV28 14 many CASKDRGSANEQYF TGTGCCAGCAAAGATCGGGGAAGTGCCAACGAGCAGTACTTC
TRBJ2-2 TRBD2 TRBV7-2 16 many CASSSPSGWGTGELFF TGTGCCAGCAGCTCACCTAGCGGGTGGGGCACCGGGGAGCTGTTTTTT
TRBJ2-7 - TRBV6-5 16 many CASSTHGTDGSYEQYF TGTGCCAGCAGTACTCACGGGACGGACGGGTCCTACGAGCAGTACTTC
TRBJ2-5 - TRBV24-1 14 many CATSDSRGRETQYF TGTGCCACCAGTGATTCTCGTGGACGAGAGACCCAGTACTTC
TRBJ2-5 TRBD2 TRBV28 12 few CASTGGLETQYF TGTGCCAGCACGGGGGGACTGGAGACCCAGTACTTC
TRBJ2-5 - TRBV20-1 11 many CSARARQTQYF TGCAGTGCTAGAGCTCGACAGACCCAGTACTTC
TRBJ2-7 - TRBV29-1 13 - CSVVSGPSYEQYF TGCAGCGTTGTATCGGGACCCTCCTACGAGCAGTACTTC
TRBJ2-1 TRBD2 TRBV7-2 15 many CASRPRTSAYNEQFF TGTGCCAGCAGACCTAGGACTAGCGCCTACAATGAGCAGTTCTTC
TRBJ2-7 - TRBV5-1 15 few CASPSHSGGKGEQYF TGCGCCTCACCCAGCCATTCCGGGGGCAAGGGCGAGCAGTACTTC
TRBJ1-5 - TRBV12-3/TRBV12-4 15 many CASSTTLGLQQPQHF TGTGCCAGCAGCACCACGTTGGGGCTTCAACAGCCCCAGCATTTT
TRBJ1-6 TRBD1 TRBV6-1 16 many CASTRDRPATNSPLHF TGTGCCAGCACACGGGACAGACCCGCTACAAATTCACCCCTCCACTTT
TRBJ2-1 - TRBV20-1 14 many CSARLLALYNEQFF TGCAGTGCTAGATTACTAGCCCTTTACAATGAGCAGTTCTTC
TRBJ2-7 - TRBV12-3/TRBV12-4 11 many CASSPWREQYF TGTGCCAGCAGCCCTTGGCGGGAGCAGTACTTC
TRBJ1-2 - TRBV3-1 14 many CASTSIGRGDGYTF TGTGCCAGCACATCCATTGGTCGAGGGGACGGCTACACCTTC
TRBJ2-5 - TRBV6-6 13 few CASSYSGFGTQYF TGTGCCAGCAGTTACTCAGGTTTCGGGACCCAGTACTTC
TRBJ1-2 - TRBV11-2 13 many CASSLAAEQGYTF TGTGCCAGCAGCTTAGCAGCAGAGCAAGGCTACACCTTC
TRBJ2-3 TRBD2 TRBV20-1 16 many CSAPARLAASTDTQYF TGCAGTGCGCCCGCGCGACTAGCGGCTAGCACAGATACGCAGTATTTT
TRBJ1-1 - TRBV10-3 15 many CAISEMVLEGTEAFF TGTGCCATCAGTGAGATGGTCTTAGAGGGGACTGAAGCTTTCTTT
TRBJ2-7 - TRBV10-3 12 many CAIRGGSHEQYF TGTGCCATCAGAGGAGGGAGCCACGAGCAGTACTTC
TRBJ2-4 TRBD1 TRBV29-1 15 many CSVRDRGGSKNIQYF TGCAGCGTCCGGGACAGGGGTGGAAGCAAAAACATTCAGTACTTC
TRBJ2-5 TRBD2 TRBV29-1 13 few CSVASGRIGTQYF TGCAGCGTAGCTAGCGGGAGAATCGGGACCCAGTACTTC
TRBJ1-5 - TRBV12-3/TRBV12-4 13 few CASSLDWNQPQHF TGTGCCAGCAGTTTAGACTGGAATCAGCCCCAGCATTTT
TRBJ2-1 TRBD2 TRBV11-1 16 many CASIRSGEGFVGEQFF TGTGCCAGCATTAGGTCGGGGGAGGGTTTTGTCGGGGAGCAGTTCTTC
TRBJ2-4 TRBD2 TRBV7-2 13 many CASSLEGRDIQYF TGTGCCAGCAGCTTAGAGGGGAGGGACATTCAGTACTTC
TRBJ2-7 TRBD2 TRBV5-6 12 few CASSSGGSIRNF TGTGCCAGCAGCTCGGGGGGGTCTATTCGGAACTTC
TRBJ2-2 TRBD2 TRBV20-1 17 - CCARRAGNLDPPGELFF TGCTGTGCTAGGCGAGCGGGGAATCTAGATCCTCCCGGGGAGCTGTTTTTT
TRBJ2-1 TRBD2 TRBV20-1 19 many CSASISDFGRASPWGEQFF TGCAGTGCTAGTATTTCAGATTTCGGGAGGGCTTCCCCCTGGGGTGAGCAGTTCTTC